This entry features one T cell receptor beta chain sequence. Its specificity is unknown. A multiplex PCR was run with 60 Vbeta primers and 13 Jbeta primers. Generated by immunoSEQ multiplex PCR, the TCRdb table keeps only in-frame clones and is missing some. The sample contains around 170,000 clones, around four fifths of which appear only once. Germline CDR1 is MNHNY and CDR2 is SVGAGI (reference sequence). This CDR3 has 12 amino acids. Trimming took 2 bases from V and 14 from J, leaving 13 bases between them. These data come from a study of cytomegalovirus exposure and HLA in healthy donors. Overall study results and limits: Later on, a genetic analysis was performed. It linked a missense variant in DCLRE1C with V- and J-gene trimming of TCR beta. Among the most significant clusters, several appeared linked to common viral pathogens in a later analysis. According to a later analysis, donors in an Asian-associated ancestry cluster reportedly had fewer N-insertions than the approximately 720-donor mean. By a later analysis, the bulk of CMV-associated TCR beta chains appeared HLA-restricted.

The sample comprised PBMCs. This TCR was sampled from a man between 18 and 29 years old in good health and CMV-seronegative. This rearrangement joins TRBV6-6 to TRBJ2-1; D is undetermined. The chain's CDR3 is CASSYPRRDEFF. The CDR3 DNA sequence: TGTGCCAGCAGTTACCCCCGGAGAGACGAGTTCTTC.